These 3 T cell receptor beta chains were sequenced from one sample in a study of PD-1 blockade in classical Hodgkin lymphoma. This table comes from immunoSEQ multiplex PCR, and its TCRdb copy is limited to in-frame clones, with some not included. Of about 97,000 clones in the sample, approximately 80% were seen once. Relapses following autologous stem cell transplantation were seen in all patients, with brentuximab vedotin exposure varying. Material: peripheral blood mononuclear cells (PBMCs), obtained at baseline. Receptor source: a human donor with classical Hodgkin lymphoma.

V gene TRBV27 combines with J gene TRBJ1-3; D gene uncertain. The CDR3 extends over 15 amino acids. Germline-derived CDR1 and CDR2 are MNHEY and SMNVEV (reference sequence). V lost 5 bases, J lost 0 bases, and 11 bases lay in between. The CDR3 DNA reads TGTGCCAGCAGTCCAAATTTTAGCTCTGGAAACACCATATATTTT. Amino acid sequence: CASSPNFSSGNTIYF.

This chain joins TRBV30 and TRBJ2-2; unclear D gene. Germline-derived CDR1 and CDR2 are GTSNPN and SVGIG (reference sequence). The CDR3 covers 14 residues. V lost 0 bases and J lost 1, with 6 bases in between. This CDR3 is CAWSVSGNTGELFF. As DNA, the CDR3 is TGTGCCTGGAGTGTGTCTGGGAACACCGGGGAGCTGTTTTTT. Looking up the rest from reference TRBV30 and TRBJ2-2 gives the full variable domain: SQTIHQWPATLVQPVGSPLSLECTVEGTSNPNLYWYRQAAGRGLQLLFYSVGIGQISSEVPQNLSASRPQDRQFILSSKKLLLSDSGFYLCAWSVSGNTGELFFGEGSRLTVL.

This chain connects TRBV2 to TRBJ2-5; 9 bases line up with TRBD2. The length of the CDR3 is 16 residues. Germline V gives CDR1 SNHLY, CDR2 FYNNEI. V was clipped by 6 bases and J by 3 bases; unmatched bases: 11. Here the CDR3 reads CASRRGTSIAEETQYF. CDR3 bases: TGTGCCAGCAGGAGGGGGACTAGCATAGCCGAAGAGACCCAGTACTTC. The whole variable domain, remainder taken from reference TRBV2 and TRBJ2-5, is EPEVTQTPSHQVTQMGQEVILRCVPISNHLYFYWYRQILGQKVEFLVSFYNNEISEKSEIFDDQFSVERPDGSNFTLKIRSTKLEDSAMYFCASRRGTSIAEETQYFGPGTRLLVL.